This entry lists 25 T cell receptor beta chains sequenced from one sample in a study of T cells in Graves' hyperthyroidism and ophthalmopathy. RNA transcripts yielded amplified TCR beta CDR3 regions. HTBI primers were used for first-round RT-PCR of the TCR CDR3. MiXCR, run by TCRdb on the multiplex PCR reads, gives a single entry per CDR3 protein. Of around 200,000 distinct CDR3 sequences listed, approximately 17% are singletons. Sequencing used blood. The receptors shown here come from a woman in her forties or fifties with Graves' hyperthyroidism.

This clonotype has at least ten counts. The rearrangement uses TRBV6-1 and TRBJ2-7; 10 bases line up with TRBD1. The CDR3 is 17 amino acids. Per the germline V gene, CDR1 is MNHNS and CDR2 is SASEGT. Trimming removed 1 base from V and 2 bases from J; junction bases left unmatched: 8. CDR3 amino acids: CASSEGWWTGGTYEQYF. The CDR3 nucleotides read TGTGCCAGCAGTGAAGGGTGGTGGACAGGGGGTACCTACGAGCAGTACTTC.

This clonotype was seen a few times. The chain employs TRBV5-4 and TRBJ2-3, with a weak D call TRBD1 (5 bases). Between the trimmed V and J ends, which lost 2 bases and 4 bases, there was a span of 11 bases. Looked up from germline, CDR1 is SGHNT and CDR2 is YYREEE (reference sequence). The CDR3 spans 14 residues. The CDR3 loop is CASSLSGPADTQYF. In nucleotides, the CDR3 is TGTGCCAGCAGCTTATCAGGGCCAGCAGATACGCAGTATTTT.

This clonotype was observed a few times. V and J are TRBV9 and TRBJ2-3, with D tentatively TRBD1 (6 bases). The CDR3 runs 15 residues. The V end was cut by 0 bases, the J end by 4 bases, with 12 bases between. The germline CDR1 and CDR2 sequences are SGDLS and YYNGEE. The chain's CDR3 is CASSVGDNPSDTQYF. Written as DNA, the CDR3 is TGTGCCAGCAGCGTAGGGGACAATCCATCAGATACGCAGTATTTT.

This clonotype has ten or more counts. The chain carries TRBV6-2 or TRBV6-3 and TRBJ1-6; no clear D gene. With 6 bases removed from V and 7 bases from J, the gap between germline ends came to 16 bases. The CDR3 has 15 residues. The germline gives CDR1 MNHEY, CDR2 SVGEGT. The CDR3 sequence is CASSPPYTENSPLHF. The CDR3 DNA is TGTGCCAGCAGCCCTCCCTACACCGAAAATTCACCCCTCCACTTT.

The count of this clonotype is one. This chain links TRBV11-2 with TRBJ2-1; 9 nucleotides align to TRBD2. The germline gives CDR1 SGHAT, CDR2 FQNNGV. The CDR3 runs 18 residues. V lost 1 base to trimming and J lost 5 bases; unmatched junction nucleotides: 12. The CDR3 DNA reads TGTGCCAGCAGCTTAGGGATGGTGGCGGGAGGGGGGAACAATGAGCAGTTCTTC. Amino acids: CASSLGMVAGGGNNEQFF.

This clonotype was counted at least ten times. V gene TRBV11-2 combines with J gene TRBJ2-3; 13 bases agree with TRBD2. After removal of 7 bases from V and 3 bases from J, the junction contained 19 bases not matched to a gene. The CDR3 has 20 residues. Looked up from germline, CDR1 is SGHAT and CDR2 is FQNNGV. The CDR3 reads CASTRNSRLAGGVGTDTQYF. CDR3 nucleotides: TGTGCCAGCACCCGAAATTCCAGACTAGCGGGGGGAGTGGGGACAGATACGCAGTATTTT.

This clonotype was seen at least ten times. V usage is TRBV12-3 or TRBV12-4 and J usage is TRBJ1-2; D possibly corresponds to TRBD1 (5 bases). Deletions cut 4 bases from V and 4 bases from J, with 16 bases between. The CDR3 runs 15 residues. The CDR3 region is CASSWGGQTIYGYTF. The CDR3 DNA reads TGTGCCAGCAGTTGGGGCGGGCAGACCATCTATGGCTACACCTTC.

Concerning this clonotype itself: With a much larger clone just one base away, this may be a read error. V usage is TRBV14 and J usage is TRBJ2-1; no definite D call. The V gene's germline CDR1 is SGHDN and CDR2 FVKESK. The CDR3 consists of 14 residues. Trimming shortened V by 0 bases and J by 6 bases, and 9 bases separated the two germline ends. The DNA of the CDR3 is TGTGCCAGCAGCCAAGAGCTAGGTGGCAATGAGCAGTTCTTC. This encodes CASSQELGGNEQFF.

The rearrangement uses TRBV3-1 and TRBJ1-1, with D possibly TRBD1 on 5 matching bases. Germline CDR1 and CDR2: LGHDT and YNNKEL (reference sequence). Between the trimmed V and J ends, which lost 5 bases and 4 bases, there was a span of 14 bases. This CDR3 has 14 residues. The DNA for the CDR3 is TGTGCCAGCAGCTTACCGACAGCGCCCACTGAAGCTTTCTTT. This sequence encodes CASSLPTAPTEAFF.

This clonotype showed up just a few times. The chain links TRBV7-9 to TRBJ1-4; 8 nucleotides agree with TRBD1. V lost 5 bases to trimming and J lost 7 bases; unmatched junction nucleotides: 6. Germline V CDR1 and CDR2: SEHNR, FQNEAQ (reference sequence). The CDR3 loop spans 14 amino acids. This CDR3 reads CASSRQGNREKLFF. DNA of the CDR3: TGTGCCAGCAGCCGACAGGGGAACCGTGAAAAACTGTTTTTT.

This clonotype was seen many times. The CDR3 region is CASGDDRRNSPLHF. In DNA form, the CDR3 reads TGTGCCAGCGGCGATGACAGGAGGAATTCACCCCTCCACTTT. The chain carries TRBV6-1 and TRBJ1-6; D possibly corresponds to TRBD1 (6 bases). This CDR3 contains 14 residues. Trimming removed 8 bases at V and 7 bases at J, with 15 bases between. Germline loops: CDR1 MNHNS, CDR2 SASEGT.

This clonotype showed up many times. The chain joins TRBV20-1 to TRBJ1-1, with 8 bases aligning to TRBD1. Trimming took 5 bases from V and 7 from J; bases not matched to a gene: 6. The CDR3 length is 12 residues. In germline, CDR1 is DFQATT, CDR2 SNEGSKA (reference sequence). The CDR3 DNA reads TGCAGTGCTCGTGGGACAGGCGATGAAGCTTTCTTT. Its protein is CSARGTGDEAFF.

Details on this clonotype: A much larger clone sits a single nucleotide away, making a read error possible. CDR3 in DNA: TGTGCCACCAGCAGTAGTATAGGGGACCCTGGAAACACCATATATTTT. Its protein product is CATSSSIGDPGNTIYF. This chain connects TRBV15 to TRBJ1-3; D is perhaps TRBD1 (5 bases). The germline V gene encodes CDR1 LNHNV and CDR2 YYDKDF (reference sequence). The V and J ends lost 3 bases and 2 bases respectively, with 14 bases between them. The length of the CDR3 is 16 residues.

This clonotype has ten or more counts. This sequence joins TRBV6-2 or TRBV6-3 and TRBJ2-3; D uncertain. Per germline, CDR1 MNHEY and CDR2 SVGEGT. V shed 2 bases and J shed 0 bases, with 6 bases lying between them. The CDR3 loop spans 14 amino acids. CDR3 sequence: CASSYVPSTDTQYF. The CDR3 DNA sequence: TGTGCCAGCAGTTACGTTCCTAGCACAGATACGCAGTATTTT.

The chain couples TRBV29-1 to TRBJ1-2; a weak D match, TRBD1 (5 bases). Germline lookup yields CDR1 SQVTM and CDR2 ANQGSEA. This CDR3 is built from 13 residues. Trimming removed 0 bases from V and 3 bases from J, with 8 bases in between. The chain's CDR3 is CSVEEGEDYGYTF. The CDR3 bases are TGCAGCGTTGAAGAGGGGGAGGACTATGGCTACACCTTC.

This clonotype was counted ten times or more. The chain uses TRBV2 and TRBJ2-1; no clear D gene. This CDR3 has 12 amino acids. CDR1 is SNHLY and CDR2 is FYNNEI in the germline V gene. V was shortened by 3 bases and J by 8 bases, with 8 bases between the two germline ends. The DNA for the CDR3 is TGTGCCAGCAGTGAGATTAGCCATGAGCAGTTCTTC. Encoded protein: CASSEISHEQFF. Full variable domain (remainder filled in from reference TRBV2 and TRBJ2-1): EPEVTQTPSHQVTQMGQEVILRCVPISNHLYFYWYRQILGQKVEFLVSFYNNEISEKSEIFDDQFSVERPDGSNFTLKIRSTKLEDSAMYFCASSEISHEQFFGPGTRLTVL.

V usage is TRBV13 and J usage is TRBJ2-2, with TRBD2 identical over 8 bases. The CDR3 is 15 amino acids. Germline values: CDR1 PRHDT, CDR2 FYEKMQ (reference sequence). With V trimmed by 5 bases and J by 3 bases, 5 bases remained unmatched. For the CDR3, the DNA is TGTGCCAGCAGCCCCAGCGGGGGTTACACCGGGGAGCTGTTTTTT. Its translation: CASSPSGGYTGELFF.

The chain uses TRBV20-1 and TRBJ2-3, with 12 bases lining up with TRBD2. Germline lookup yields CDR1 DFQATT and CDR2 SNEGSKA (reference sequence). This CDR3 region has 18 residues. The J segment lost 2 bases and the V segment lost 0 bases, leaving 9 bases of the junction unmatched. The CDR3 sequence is CSARDGGTSGRHTDTQYF. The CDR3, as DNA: TGCAGTGCTAGAGATGGGGGGACTAGCGGGCGACACACAGATACGCAGTATTTT.

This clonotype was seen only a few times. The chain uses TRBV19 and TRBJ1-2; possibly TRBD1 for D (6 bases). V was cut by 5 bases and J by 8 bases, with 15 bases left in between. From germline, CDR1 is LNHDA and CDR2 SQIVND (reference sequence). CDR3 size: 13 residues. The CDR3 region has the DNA TGTGCCAGTAGTGGTCGCAGGGGCTGGGGCTACACCTTC. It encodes CASSGRRGWGYTF.

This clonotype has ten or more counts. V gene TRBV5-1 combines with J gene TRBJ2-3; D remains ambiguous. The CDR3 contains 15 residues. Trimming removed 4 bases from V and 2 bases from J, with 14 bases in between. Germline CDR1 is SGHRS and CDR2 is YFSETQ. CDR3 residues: CASSGTAPPTDTQYF. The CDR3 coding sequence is TGCGCCAGCAGCGGAACAGCGCCTCCCACAGATACGCAGTATTTT.

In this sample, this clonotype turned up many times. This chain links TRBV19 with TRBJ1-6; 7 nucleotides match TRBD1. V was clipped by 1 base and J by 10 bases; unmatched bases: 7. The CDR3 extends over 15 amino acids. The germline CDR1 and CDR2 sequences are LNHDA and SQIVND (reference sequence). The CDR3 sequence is CASSIGTGVLSPLHF. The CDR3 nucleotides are TGTGCCAGTAGTATAGGAACAGGGGTGTTGTCACCCCTCCACTTT.

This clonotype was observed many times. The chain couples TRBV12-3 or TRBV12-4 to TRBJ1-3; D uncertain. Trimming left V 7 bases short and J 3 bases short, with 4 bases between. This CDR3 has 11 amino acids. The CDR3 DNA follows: TGTGCCAGCACCCTTGGAAACACCATATATTTT. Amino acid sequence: CASTLGNTIYF.

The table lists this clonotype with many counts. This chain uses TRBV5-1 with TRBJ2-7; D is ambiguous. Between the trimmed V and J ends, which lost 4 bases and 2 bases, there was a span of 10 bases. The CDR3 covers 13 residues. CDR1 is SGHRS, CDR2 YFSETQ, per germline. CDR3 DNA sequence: TGCGCCAGCAGCGAAGGACCCGCCTACGAGCAGTACTTC. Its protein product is CASSEGPAYEQYF.

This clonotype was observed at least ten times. CDR3 loop: CASSYNTDYGYTF. The CDR3 nucleotides are TGTGCCAGCAGTTACAACACGGACTATGGCTACACCTTC. This sequence joins TRBV6-5 and TRBJ1-2; D ambiguous. The germline gives CDR1 MNHEY, CDR2 SVGAGI. The germline V and J ends were trimmed by 2 bases and 3 bases, with 7 bases remaining between them. CDR3 length equals 13 residues.

The DNA for the CDR3 is TGTGCCAGCAGTGCGGACAGGGGGCGCTTTGGGGCCAACGTCCTGACTTTC. It encodes CASSADRGRFGANVLTF. The V gene is TRBV27, the J gene TRBJ2-6; 11 nucleotides line up with TRBD1. The CDR3 sequence is 17 residues long. Germline V lookup: CDR1 MNHEY, CDR2 SMNVEV (reference sequence). J was trimmed by 3 bases and V by 5 bases; bases with no gene match: 6.